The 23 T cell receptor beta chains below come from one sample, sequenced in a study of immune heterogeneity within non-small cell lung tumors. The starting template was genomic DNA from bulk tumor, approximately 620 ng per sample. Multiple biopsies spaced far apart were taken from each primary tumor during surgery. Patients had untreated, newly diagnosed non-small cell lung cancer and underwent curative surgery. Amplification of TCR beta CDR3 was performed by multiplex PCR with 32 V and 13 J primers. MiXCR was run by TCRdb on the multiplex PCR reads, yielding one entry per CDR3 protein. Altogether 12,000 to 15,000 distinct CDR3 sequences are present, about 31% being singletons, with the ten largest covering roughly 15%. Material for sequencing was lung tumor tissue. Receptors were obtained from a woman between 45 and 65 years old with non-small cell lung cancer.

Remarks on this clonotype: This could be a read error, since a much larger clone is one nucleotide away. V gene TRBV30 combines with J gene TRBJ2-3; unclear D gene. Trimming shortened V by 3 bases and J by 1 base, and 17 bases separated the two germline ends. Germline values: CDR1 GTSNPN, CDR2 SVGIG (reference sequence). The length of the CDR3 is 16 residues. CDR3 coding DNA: TGTGCCTGGAGCGAGATCGGATTTGCCGGCACAGATACGCAGTATTTT. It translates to CAWSEIGFAGTDTQYF.

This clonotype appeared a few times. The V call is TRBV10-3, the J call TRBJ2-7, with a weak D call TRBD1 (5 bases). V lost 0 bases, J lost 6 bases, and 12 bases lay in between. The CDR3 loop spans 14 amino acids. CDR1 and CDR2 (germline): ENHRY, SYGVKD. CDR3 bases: TGTGCCATCAGTGAGTCGGGAAGGGGTTCCGAGCAGTACTTC. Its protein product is CAISESGRGSEQYF.

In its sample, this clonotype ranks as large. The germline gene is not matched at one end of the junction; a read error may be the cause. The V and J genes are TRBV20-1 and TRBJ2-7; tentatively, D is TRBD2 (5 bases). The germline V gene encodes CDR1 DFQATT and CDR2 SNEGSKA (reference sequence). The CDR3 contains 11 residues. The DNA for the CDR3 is TGCAGTGCTAGGACTACCGTGGAAACAGTCTTC. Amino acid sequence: CSARTTVETVF.

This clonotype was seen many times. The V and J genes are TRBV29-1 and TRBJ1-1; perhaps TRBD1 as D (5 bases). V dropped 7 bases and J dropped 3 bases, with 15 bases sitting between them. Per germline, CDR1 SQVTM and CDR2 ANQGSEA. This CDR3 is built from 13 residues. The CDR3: CSAYSGTYTEAFF. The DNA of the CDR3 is TGCAGCGCCTACTCCGGGACTTACACTGAAGCTTTCTTT.

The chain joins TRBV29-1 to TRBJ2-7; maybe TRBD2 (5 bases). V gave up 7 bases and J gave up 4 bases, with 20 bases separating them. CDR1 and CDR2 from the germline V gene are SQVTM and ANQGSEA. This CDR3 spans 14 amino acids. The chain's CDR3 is CSGLTGKGIYEQYF. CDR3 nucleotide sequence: TGCAGCGGACTAACCGGGAAAGGGATATACGAGCAGTACTTC.

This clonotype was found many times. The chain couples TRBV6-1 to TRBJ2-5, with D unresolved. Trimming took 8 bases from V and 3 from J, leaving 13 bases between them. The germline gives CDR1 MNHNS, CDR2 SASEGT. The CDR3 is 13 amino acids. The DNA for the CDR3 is TGTGCCAGCTTCGACACCGCGAAAGAGACCCAGTACTTC. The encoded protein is CASFDTAKETQYF.

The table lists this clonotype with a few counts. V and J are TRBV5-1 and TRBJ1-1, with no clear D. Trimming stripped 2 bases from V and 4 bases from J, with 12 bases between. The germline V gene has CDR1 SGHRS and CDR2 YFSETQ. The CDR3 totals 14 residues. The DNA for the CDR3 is TGCGCCAGCAGCTTCCTCGCTCGGGGCACTGAAGCTTTCTTT. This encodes CASSFLARGTEAFF.

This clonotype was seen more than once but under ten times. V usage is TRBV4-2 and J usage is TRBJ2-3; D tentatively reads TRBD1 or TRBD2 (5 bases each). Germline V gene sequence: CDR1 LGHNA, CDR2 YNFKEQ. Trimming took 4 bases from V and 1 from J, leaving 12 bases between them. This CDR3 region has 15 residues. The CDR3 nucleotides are TGTGCCAGCAGCCCCGAGGGGCCGGGCACAGATACGCAGTATTTT. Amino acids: CASSPEGPGTDTQYF.

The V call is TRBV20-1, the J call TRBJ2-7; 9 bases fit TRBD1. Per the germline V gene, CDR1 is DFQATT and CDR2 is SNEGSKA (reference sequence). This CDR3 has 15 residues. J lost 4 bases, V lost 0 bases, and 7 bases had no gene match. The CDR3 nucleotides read TGCAGTGCTAGAGATGAGGGGACAGGGAGGTACGAGCAGTACTTC. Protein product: CSARDEGTGRYEQYF.

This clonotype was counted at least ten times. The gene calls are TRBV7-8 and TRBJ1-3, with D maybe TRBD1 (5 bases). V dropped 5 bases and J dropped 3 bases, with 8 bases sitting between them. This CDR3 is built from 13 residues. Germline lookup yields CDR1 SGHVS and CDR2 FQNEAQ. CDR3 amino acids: CASSQTVGNTIYF. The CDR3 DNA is TGTGCCAGCAGCCAGACAGTTGGAAACACCATATATTTT.

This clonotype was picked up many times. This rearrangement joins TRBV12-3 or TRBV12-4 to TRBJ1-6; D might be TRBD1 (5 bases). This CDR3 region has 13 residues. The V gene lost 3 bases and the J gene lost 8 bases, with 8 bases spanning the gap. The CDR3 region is CASSFGRDSPLHF. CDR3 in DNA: TGTGCCAGCAGTTTCGGCAGGGATTCACCCCTCCACTTT.

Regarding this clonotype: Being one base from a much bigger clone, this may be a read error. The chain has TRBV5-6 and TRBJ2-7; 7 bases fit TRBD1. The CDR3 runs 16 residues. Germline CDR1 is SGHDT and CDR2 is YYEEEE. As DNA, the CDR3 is TGTGCCAGCAGCAGCACCGGGACAGAGGGCTCCTACGAGCGGTACTTC. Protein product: CASSSTGTEGSYERYF.

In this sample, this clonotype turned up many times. CDR3 loop: CASSESTVTDTQYF. DNA of the CDR3: TGCGCCAGCAGTGAGTCGACAGTCACAGATACGCAGTATTTT. The chain is built from TRBV10-1 and TRBJ2-3, with D possibly TRBD1 on 5 matching bases. Looked up from germline, CDR1 is WNHNN and CDR2 is SYGVQD (reference sequence). The CDR3 extends over 14 amino acids. V lost 0 bases to trimming and J lost 2 bases, with 6 bases between them.

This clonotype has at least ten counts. The CDR3 DNA sequence: TGTGCCAGTCGACCCGACAGACATAACTATGGCTACACCTTC. Translated: CASRPDRHNYGYTF. This chain links TRBV3-1 with TRBJ1-2, with D possibly being TRBD1 (5 bases). CDR3 length equals 14 residues. V lost 9 bases to trimming and J lost 1 base, with 15 bases between them. The V gene's germline CDR1 is LGHDT and CDR2 YNNKEL (reference sequence).

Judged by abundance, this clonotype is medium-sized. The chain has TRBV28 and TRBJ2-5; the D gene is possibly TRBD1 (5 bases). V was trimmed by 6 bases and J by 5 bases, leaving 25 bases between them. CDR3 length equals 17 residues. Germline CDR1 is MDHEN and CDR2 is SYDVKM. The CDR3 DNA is TGTGCCAGCAGAACCACCGTCAGGGCCATGTCAAGGGAGACCCAGTACTTC. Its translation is CASRTTVRAMSRETQYF.

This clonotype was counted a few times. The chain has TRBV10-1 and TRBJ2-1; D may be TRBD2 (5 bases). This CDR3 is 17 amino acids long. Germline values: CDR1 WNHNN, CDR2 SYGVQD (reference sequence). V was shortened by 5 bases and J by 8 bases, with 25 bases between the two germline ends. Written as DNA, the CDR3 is TGCGCCAGCAGTAGCTCTGAAGCGGCGGCCCATGCCGATGAGCAGTTCTTC. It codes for CASSSSEAAAHADEQFF.

The CDR3 protein is CASMGDSLLAEAFF. The CDR3 DNA follows: TGTGCCAGCATGGGGGACAGTCTTCTCGCTGAAGCTTTCTTT. The chain joins TRBV7-2 to TRBJ1-1, with TRBD1 matching over 7 bases. The V segment lost 7 bases and the J segment 6 bases; nucleotides outside the gene matches: 11. The CDR3 has 14 residues. Germline CDR1 reads SGHTA; CDR2 reads FQGNSA.

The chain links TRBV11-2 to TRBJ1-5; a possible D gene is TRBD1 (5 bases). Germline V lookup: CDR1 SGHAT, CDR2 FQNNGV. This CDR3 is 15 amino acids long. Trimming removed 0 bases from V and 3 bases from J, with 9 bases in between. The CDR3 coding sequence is TGTGCCAGCAGCTTAGAACTGGGGCCCAATCAGCCCCAGCATTTT. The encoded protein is CASSLELGPNQPQHF.

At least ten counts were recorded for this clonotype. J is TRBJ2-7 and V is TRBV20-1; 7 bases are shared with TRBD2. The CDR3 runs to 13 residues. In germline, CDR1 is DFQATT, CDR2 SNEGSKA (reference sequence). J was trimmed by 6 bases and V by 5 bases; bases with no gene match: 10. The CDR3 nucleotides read TGCAGTGCTGCTTCAGGACTAGTATCCGAGCAGTACTTC. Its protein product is CSAASGLVSEQYF.

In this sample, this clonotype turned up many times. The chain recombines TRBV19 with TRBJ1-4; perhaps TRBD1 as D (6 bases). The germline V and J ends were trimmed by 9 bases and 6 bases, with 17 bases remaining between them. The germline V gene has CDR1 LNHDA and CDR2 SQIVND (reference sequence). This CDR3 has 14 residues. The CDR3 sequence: CASLPTGGDEKLFF. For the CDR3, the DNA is TGTGCCAGCTTACCGACAGGAGGAGATGAAAAACTGTTTTTT. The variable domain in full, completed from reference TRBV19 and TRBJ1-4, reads DGGITQSPKYLFRKEGQNVTLSCEQNLNHDAMYWYRQDPGQGLRLIYYSQIVNDFQKGDIAEGYSVSREKKESFPLTVTSAQKNPTAFYLCASLPTGGDEKLFFGSGTQLSVL.

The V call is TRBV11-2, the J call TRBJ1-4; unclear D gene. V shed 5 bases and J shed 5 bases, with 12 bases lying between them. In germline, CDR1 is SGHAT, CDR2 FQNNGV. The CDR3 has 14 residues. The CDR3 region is CASSPHTQNEKLFF. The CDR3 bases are TGTGCCAGCAGCCCCCATACCCAAAATGAAAAACTGTTTTTT.

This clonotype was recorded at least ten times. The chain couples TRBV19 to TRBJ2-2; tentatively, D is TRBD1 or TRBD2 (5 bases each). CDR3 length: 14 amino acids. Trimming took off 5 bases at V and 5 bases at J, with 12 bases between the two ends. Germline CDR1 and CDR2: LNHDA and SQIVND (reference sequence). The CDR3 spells CASSGGVGTGELFF. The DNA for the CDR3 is TGTGCCAGTAGTGGGGGAGTCGGGACCGGGGAGCTGTTTTTT.

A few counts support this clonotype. The CDR3: CASSLLTDSYEQYF. The CDR3, as DNA: TGTGCCAGCAGCTTGTTAACAGACTCCTACGAGCAGTACTTC. The J gene is TRBJ2-7, the V gene TRBV5-5; D call uncertain. This CDR3 is built from 14 residues. CDR1 SGHKS and CDR2 YYEKEE come from the germline V gene (reference sequence). Between the trimmed V and J ends, which lost 1 base and 0 bases, there was a span of 8 bases. Full variable domain (missing parts from reference TRBV5-5 and TRBJ2-7): DAGVTQSPTHLIKTRGQQVTLRCSPISGHKSVSWYQQVLGQGPQFIFQYYEKEERGRGNFPDRFSARQFPNYSSELNVNALLLGDSALYLCASSLLTDSYEQYFGPGTRLTVT.